This T cell receptor beta chain came from a study of shared clonotypes between healthy human individuals. Genomic DNA of each subset was evenly split across several immunoSEQ plates. Repertoires were generated with immunoSEQ multiplex PCR, while TCRdb's copy carries only in-frame clones and drops some. The sample has approximately 2.1 million clones, just over 90% seen once. Germline V CDR1 and CDR2: MNHEY, SVGAGI. CDR3 length: 13 amino acids. The V and J ends lost 4 bases and 8 bases respectively, with 11 bases between them. Those who donated were healthy HIV-negative adults, with no recent acute infections or vaccinations reported. Notes on the study in general: Relative to their counterparts shared across all four donors, non-shared clonotypes exhibited diminished generation probabilities.

With regard to this clone: Its target is unknown.

V is TRBV6-5 and J is TRBJ1-4; D remains ambiguous. The clonotype was recovered from a man aged 18 to 29 in good health. Some clones in this sample may be carry-over from other donors' samples. Sequencing was done on a sample of naive CD4+ T cells from PBMCs. Subset described: CD45RA+ positively selected. CDR3: CASSSGIQEKLFF. CDR3 coding DNA: TGTGCCAGCAGTTCCGGGATTCAGGAAAAACTGTTTTTT.